This T cell receptor (beta chain) was profiled in a study of T cells in Graves' hyperthyroidism and ophthalmopathy. For the study at large: Peripheral blood collection took place at initial diagnosis, before any treatment. Study results and limitations: The model predicted ophthalmopathy a median around 6 months before onset. Most thyroid clonotypes with frequency above 0.001 were detected in blood.

About this clonotype: What it binds is unknown.

V gave up 3 bases and J gave up 10 bases, with 7 bases separating them. Per the germline V gene, CDR1 is MNHNS and CDR2 is SASEGT. The CDR3 covers 12 residues. The CDR3 regions of TCR beta were amplified from RNA transcripts. RT-PCR in the first round (using the HTBI primer set) targeted the TCR CDR3. TCRdb passed the multiplex PCR reads through MiXCR, listing each CDR3 protein once. Among approximately 300,000 distinct CDR3 sequences listed, over 15% were seen once. The gene calls are TRBV6-1 and TRBJ1-6, with D unresolved. Sequenced material: blood. The sequence derives from an older woman with Graves' ophthalmopathy. The CDR3 DNA is TGTGCCAGCAGTGATAATAGATCACCCCTCCACTTT. This codes for CASSDNRSPLHF.